The text below deals with one TCR beta chain. This specimen comes from a study of CD4+ T cells in melanoma. Clones were sequenced by immunoSEQ multiplex PCR, and TCRdb holds only the in-frame ones, with some missing. Altogether roughly 54,000 clones are present, 80% to 90% being singletons, with the ten largest covering 12%. The CDR3 extends over 14 amino acids. CDR1 and CDR2 from the germline V gene are SGHAT and FQDESV (reference sequence). V was pared by 5 bases and J by 2 bases, with 13 bases between. The rearrangement joins TRBV11-1 to TRBJ2-7; tentatively, D is TRBD2 (6 bases). The clonotype comes from a human donor with melanoma. Sequencing input: peripheral blood. The CDR3 reads CASSPRLEAYEQYF. As DNA, the CDR3 is TGTGCCAGCAGCCCTAGACTAGAGGCCTACGAGCAGTACTTC.